This T cell receptor beta chain was observed in a study of blood T cells in healthy people across ages. The CDR3 extends over 14 amino acids. The ends were cut back, 3 bases at V and 4 bases at J, with 12 bases in the middle. Germline values: CDR1 MNHEY, CDR2 SMNVEV (reference sequence). For the second PCR, which ran for about 6 to 12 cycles, a sample-barcoded 5' primer and a J-beta primer mix were used. Each CDR3 protein is one row after TCRdb ran MiXCR on the 5' RACE reads. Of 980,000 or so distinct CDR3 sequences in the sample, 45% to 50% were seen once. This clonotype was seen a few times. The chain joins TRBV27 to TRBJ2-5; TRBD2 is a possible D gene (7 bases). This receptor was obtained from a man younger than 40 in good health. The sequenced sample was blood. The CDR3 loop reads CASSFRGGAETQYF. CDR3 DNA sequence: TGTGCCAGCAGTTTTAGGGGGGGGGCAGAGACCCAGTACTTC.